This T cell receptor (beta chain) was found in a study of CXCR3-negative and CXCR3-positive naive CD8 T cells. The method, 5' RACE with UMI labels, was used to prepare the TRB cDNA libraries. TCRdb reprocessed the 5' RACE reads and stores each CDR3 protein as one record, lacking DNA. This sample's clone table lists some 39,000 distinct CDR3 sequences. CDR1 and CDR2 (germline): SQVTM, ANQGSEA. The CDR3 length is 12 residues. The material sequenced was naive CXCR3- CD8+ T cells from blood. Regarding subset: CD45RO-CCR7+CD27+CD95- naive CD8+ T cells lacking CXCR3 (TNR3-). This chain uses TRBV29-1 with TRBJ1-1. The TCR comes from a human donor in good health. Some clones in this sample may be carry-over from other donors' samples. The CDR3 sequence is CSVVVGTTEAFF.